This T cell receptor (beta chain) was retrieved from a study of cytomegalovirus exposure and HLA in healthy donors. Study overall: One earlier analysis, a look at approximately 180 million T cells, found approximately 120 million unique TCR beta sequences. Study findings and constraints: Productive rates of about 87% or about 30% were seen for most TCR beta V segments in an earlier analysis. The study listed around 150 cytomegalovirus-associated TCR beta chains.

This clone came up a few times. Its antigen is undetermined. CDR1 and CDR2 from the germline V gene are MDHEN and SYDVKM. The CDR3 length is 14 residues. V was clipped by 8 bases and J by 10 bases; unmatched bases: 10. Both 60 Vbeta primers and 13 Jbeta primers went into the PCR. Original analysis: An analysis performed later counted around 86 million unique TCR beta chains (approximately 10 million of them shared). Here immunoSEQ multiplex PCR was the method, and the copy in TCRdb shows in-frame clones only, minus some. V and J calls and clone size follow that table, whereas D and trimming were derived from the DNA. The sample records roughly 110,000 clones, 75% being singletons.

The sample was PBMCs. This rearrangement joins TRBV28 to TRBJ2-1; 11 bases are a match to TRBD2. The TCR comes from a male donor in good health and CMV-seropositive. The CDR3 loop is CASGPVSGRDEQFF. The CDR3 coding sequence is TGTGCCAGCGGGCCGGTTAGCGGGAGGGACGAGCAGTTCTTC.